Listed below are T cell receptor beta chains from one sample, sequenced in a study of spatial heterogeneity in lung cancer. TCRdb reprocessed the 5' RACE reads with MiXCR, giving one entry per CDR3 protein. The table has some 87,000 distinct CDR3 sequences, 7% to 9% seen once. The sequenced sample was PBMCs, obtained at surgery. The receptors come from a male donor with early-stage non-small cell lung cancer. Both conserved end residues are part of each CDR3. Fields, in order: V gene, CDR3 protein.

v_call: TRBV29-1; cdr3_aa: CSVQDRAYEQYF
v_call: TRBV20-1; cdr3_aa: CSASGTRIVGELFF
v_call: TRBV5-1; cdr3_aa: CASSPGDITYEQYF
v_call: TRBV20-1; cdr3_aa: CSAQAGIEGTEAFF
v_call: TRBV11-2; cdr3_aa: CASSPTGGQETQYF
v_call: TRBV4-2; cdr3_aa: CASSQLTSGSLEEQFF
v_call: TRBV28; cdr3_aa: CASSLIAGGPDTQYF
v_call: TRBV10-3; cdr3_aa: CAISEHGDYGYTF
v_call: TRBV5-1; cdr3_aa: CASRSSTGAYEQYF
v_call: TRBV12-3/TRBV12-4; cdr3_aa: CASSLTLSSYEQYF
v_call: TRBV27; cdr3_aa: CASSLRSLAGAKNIQYF
v_call: TRBV24-1; cdr3_aa: CATSPSGDTQYF
v_call: TRBV6-5; cdr3_aa: CASSRDGQREQFF
v_call: TRBV10-3; cdr3_aa: CAISDPDSFQPQHF
v_call: TRBV19; cdr3_aa: CASRDSLYNEQFF
v_call: TRBV27; cdr3_aa: CASSLSPLAGVGETQYF
v_call: TRBV18; cdr3_aa: CASSPSSTGGSGTEAFF
v_call: TRBV29-1; cdr3_aa: CSVVWFTDTQYF
v_call: TRBV12-3/TRBV12-4; cdr3_aa: CASSPRGPYGYTF
v_call: TRBV12-3/TRBV12-4; cdr3_aa: CASSLRGGGGETQYF
v_call: TRBV5-5; cdr3_aa: CASSLGAEETQYF
v_call: TRBV4-3; cdr3_aa: CASSEQSPGGADTQYF
v_call: TRBV19; cdr3_aa: CASSSREVAKNIQYF
v_call: TRBV9; cdr3_aa: CASSVGTSFPPLEAFF
v_call: TRBV20-1; cdr3_aa: CSARDATSGTPDTQYF
v_call: TRBV20-1; cdr3_aa: CTLLPSTDTQYF
v_call: TRBV7-8; cdr3_aa: CASSHPGTSVRDTQYF
v_call: TRBV5-1; cdr3_aa: CASSPGQGEHEQYF
v_call: TRBV19; cdr3_aa: CASASSGANVLTF
v_call: TRBV27; cdr3_aa: CASSPMHVAGYYYGYTF
v_call: TRBV11-1; cdr3_aa: CASSLAPNPGADSPLHF
v_call: TRBV5-6; cdr3_aa: CASSRSSIGYTF
v_call: TRBV27; cdr3_aa: CASSLPGSLTFF
v_call: TRBV7-7; cdr3_aa: CASSLGTGLQETQYF
v_call: TRBV9; cdr3_aa: CASSVGEREVEQYF
v_call: TRBV9; cdr3_aa: CASSVGGLAANTGELFF
v_call: TRBV5-1; cdr3_aa: CASSSRSTGDNQPQHF
v_call: TRBV29-1; cdr3_aa: CSVAPGGAETQYF
v_call: TRBV19; cdr3_aa: CASSITVGGRYGYTF
v_call: TRBV29-1; cdr3_aa: CSGTSGQETQYF
v_call: TRBV20-1; cdr3_aa: CSASKRGEYTGELFF
v_call: TRBV5-1; cdr3_aa: CASNDRGGSDTQYF
v_call: TRBV5-5; cdr3_aa: CASSLEWAPLGEQYF
v_call: TRBV5-1; cdr3_aa: CASSLKGLAGGSYEQYF
v_call: TRBV29-1; cdr3_aa: CSLTSGQETQYF
v_call: TRBV9; cdr3_aa: CASNKAASTDTQYF
v_call: TRBV10-3; cdr3_aa: CAISESSPDTQYF
v_call: TRBV28; cdr3_aa: CASSPGDGYVDTEAFF
v_call: TRBV10-3; cdr3_aa: CATGPRGEQFF
v_call: TRBV24-1; cdr3_aa: CATRWQGRLSGANVLTF
v_call: TRBV27; cdr3_aa: CASSPPRDRGRSGANVLTF